The present T cell receptor beta chain was sequenced within a study of CD8+ T cells in alopecia areata. Germline assignment: CDR1 MNHEY and CDR2 SMNVEV (reference sequence). This CDR3 comprises 13 residues. The V end lost 2 bases, the J end lost 0 bases, and 4 bases lay between the germline ends. RNA was extracted and reverse transcribed into cDNA as the sequencing template. Libraries were prepared by immunoSEQ multiplex PCR; TCRdb keeps only in-frame clonotypes and omits some of them. Of 150,000 to 200,000 clones detected, roughly 60% appear once; the ten largest clones hold 1.3%. Sample treatment: oral pan-JAK inhibitor, 5-10 mg twice daily.

Sequences were derived from CD4+ T cells sorted from blood, sampled between weeks 47 and 50, from a patient treated with tofacitinib. This sequence originates from a human donor with alopecia areata. The chain has TRBV27 and TRBJ1-1; D uncertain. The CDR3, as DNA: TGTGCCAGCAGTTTAATTATGAACACTGAAGCTTTCTTT. Protein product: CASSLIMNTEAFF.